Shown below are 31 T cell receptor beta chains from a single sample sequenced in a study of shared clonotypes between healthy human individuals. Profiled with immunoSEQ multiplex PCR; TCRdb holds only in-frame clones, not every one. The sample includes over a million clones, 98% of them seen just once. The sample taken for sequencing was naive CD4+ T cells sorted from blood. Sample subset: CD45RA+ positively selected. The receptors come from a man aged 25 to 45 in good health.

The chain uses TRBV5-1 and TRBJ2-1, with no clear D. Looked up from germline, CDR1 is SGHRS and CDR2 is YFSETQ. This CDR3 contains 15 residues. Trimming took off 0 bases at V and 7 bases at J, with 14 bases between the two ends. In DNA, the CDR3 is TGCGCCAGCAGCTTGGCCGTAATAGCTGCAAATGAGCAGTTCTTC. Protein sequence: CASSLAVIAANEQFF.

The V call is TRBV28, the J call TRBJ2-1; D is uncertain. Germline CDR1 reads MDHEN; CDR2 reads SYDVKM. Trimming stripped 7 bases from V and 6 bases from J, with 19 bases between. The CDR3 consists of 15 residues. The CDR3 sequence is CASTNSPILTNEQFF. DNA for the CDR3: TGTGCCAGCACAAACTCTCCTATACTTACCAATGAGCAGTTCTTC.

The V gene is TRBV5-6, the J gene TRBJ2-7, with a possible D match to TRBD1 (5 bases). Germline values: CDR1 SGHDT, CDR2 YYEEEE. V shed 5 bases and J shed 7 bases, with 16 bases lying between them. This CDR3 comprises 13 residues. The CDR3 here is CASRQGSGKEQYF. CDR3 nucleotides: TGTGCCAGCAGGCAGGGATCAGGGAAAGAGCAGTACTTC.

The chain has TRBV6-4 and TRBJ2-2; D is ambiguous. Germline V lookup: CDR1 MRHNA, CDR2 SNTAGT. V lost 3 bases and J 8 bases, leaving 16 bases between the germline ends. The CDR3 sequence is 15 residues long. CDR3 in DNA: TGTGCCAGCAGTGAGAATTTGGGCCTTAGAGGGGAGCTGTTTTTT. Amino acids: CASSENLGLRGELFF.

The DNA for the CDR3 is TGCGCCAGCAGCAGAGGGACGGGACAGGGGATCGAGCAGTACTTC. Its protein product is CASSRGTGQGIEQYF. The chain is built from TRBV5-1 and TRBJ2-7; 10 positions match TRBD1. Germline V gene sequence: CDR1 SGHRS, CDR2 YFSETQ. With V trimmed by 4 bases and J by 6 bases, 10 bases remained unmatched. CDR3 length equals 15 residues.

V usage is TRBV5-1 and J usage is TRBJ2-5, with D perhaps matching TRBD1 (5 bases). Germline V gene lookup returns CDR1 SGHRS and CDR2 YFSETQ. The CDR3 length is 16 residues. Trimming took 0 bases from V and 2 from J, leaving 14 bases between them. CDR3 DNA sequence: TGCGCCAGCAGCTTGGGGGGCGGAGACGGGCAAGAGACCCAGTACTTC. As protein: CASSLGGGDGQETQYF.

Comment on this clone: Other nucleotide sequences from this sample produce the same CDR3. V is TRBV9 and J is TRBJ2-7, with D perhaps given as TRBD1 or TRBD2 (6 bases each). Trimming took off 7 bases at V and 4 bases at J, with 12 bases between the two ends. Per germline, CDR1 SGDLS and CDR2 YYNGEE. This CDR3 has 12 residues. The CDR3 sequence: CASGRGPYEQYF. The CDR3 DNA is TGTGCCAGCGGACGGGGGCCTTACGAGCAGTACTTC.

This clone was recorded once. The chain joins TRBV7-2 to TRBJ1-2, with D possibly matching TRBD1 (6 bases). This CDR3 is 15 amino acids long. Looked up from germline, CDR1 is SGHTA and CDR2 is FQGNSA. V shed 5 bases and J shed 4 bases, with 17 bases lying between them. The CDR3 sequence is CASSGRQVSSYGYTF. CDR3 bases: TGTGCCAGCAGCGGTCGACAGGTCTCGAGCTATGGCTACACCTTC.

This chain links TRBV9 with TRBJ2-1, with D hard to call. Looked up from germline, CDR1 is SGDLS and CDR2 is YYNGEE. This CDR3 is built from 16 residues. The V gene lost 2 bases and the J gene lost 5 bases, with 17 bases spanning the gap. The CDR3 loop reads CASSVAIRSVDNEQFF. CDR3 in DNA: TGTGCCAGCAGCGTCGCCATTAGATCGGTGGACAATGAGCAGTTCTTC.

CDR3 protein: CASSQLRRDTGELFF. For the CDR3, the DNA is TGCGCCAGCAGCCAACTTCGACGGGACACCGGGGAGCTGTTTTTT. The chain employs TRBV4-3 and TRBJ2-2; D remains unclear. This CDR3 comprises 15 residues. Germline loops: CDR1 LGHNA, CDR2 YSLEER. Trimming took off 2 bases at V and 3 bases at J, with 10 bases between the two ends.

This clone was seen once. The J gene is TRBJ2-1, the V gene TRBV7-4, with no clear D. Germline lookup yields CDR1 SGHVT and CDR2 SQSDAQ. The CDR3 totals 15 residues. The V gene lost 4 bases and the J gene lost 0 bases, with 10 bases spanning the gap. CDR3 protein: CASSSTESSYNEQFF. CDR3 bases: TGTGCCAGCAGCTCCACAGAGAGCTCCTACAATGAGCAGTTCTTC.

This clone came up once. The V and J genes are TRBV4-3 and TRBJ2-1, with 8 bases that match TRBD2. CDR3 size: 15 residues. V gave up 1 base and J gave up 7 bases; unmatched junction bases: 6. The germline V gene encodes CDR1 LGHNA and CDR2 YSLEER. The CDR3 loop is CASSQGFGRANEQFF. CDR3 DNA: TGCGCCAGCAGCCAAGGCTTCGGGAGGGCTAATGAGCAGTTCTTC.

CDR3 coding DNA: TGTGCCAGTAGAAACCCCGGGACAGGGATTTTGTACACTGAAGCTTTCTTT. It encodes CASRNPGTGILYTEAFF. V usage is TRBV19 and J usage is TRBJ1-1; the match to TRBD1 covers 9 bases. The J segment lost 3 bases and the V segment lost 6 bases, leaving 14 bases of the junction unmatched. The CDR3 sequence is 17 residues long. The germline gives CDR1 LNHDA, CDR2 SQIVND (reference sequence).

Turning to this clone: The sample carries other DNA sequences with the same CDR3. CDR3 amino acids: CASGSGSYNEQFF. For the CDR3, the DNA is TGTGCCAGCGGTAGCGGGAGCTACAATGAGCAGTTCTTC. This chain links TRBV6-6 with TRBJ2-1, with 9 positions matching TRBD2. This CDR3 contains 13 residues. J lost 3 bases, V lost 8 bases, and 2 bases had no gene match. In germline, CDR1 is MNHNY, CDR2 SVGAGI (reference sequence).

This sequence joins TRBV6-5 and TRBJ1-1; D is unclear. V was shortened by 2 bases and J by 4 bases, with 11 bases between the two germline ends. Germline CDR1 and CDR2: MNHEY and SVGAGI. The CDR3 covers 14 residues. As DNA, the CDR3 is TGTGCCAGCAGTTACCAGGAAGCCATCACTGAAGCTTTCTTT. Translating gives CASSYQEAITEAFF.

This rearrangement joins TRBV7-9 to TRBJ2-7; D possibly corresponds to TRBD2 (6 bases). V was trimmed by 3 bases and J by 0 bases, leaving 12 bases between them. The CDR3 spans 15 residues. The germline CDR1 and CDR2 sequences are SEHNR and FQNEAQ (reference sequence). CDR3 DNA sequence: TGTGCCAGCAGCTTTCCGGGGGTACGCTCCTACGAGCAGTACTTC. The encoded protein is CASSFPGVRSYEQYF.

The CDR3 DNA sequence: TGTGCCAGCTCACCACTAGCGGGAGTCAATGAGCAGTTCTTC. Residues: CASSPLAGVNEQFF. The chain couples TRBV18 to TRBJ2-1; 9 bases align to TRBD2. V lost 1 base and J lost 6; bases outside the gene matches: 1. The CDR3 loop spans 14 amino acids. Germline-derived CDR1 and CDR2 are KGHSH and LQKENI.

The chain is built from TRBV6-4 and TRBJ2-7; unclear D gene. The germline V and J ends were trimmed by 1 base and 3 bases, with 1 base remaining between them. This CDR3 spans 11 amino acids. Germline V lookup: CDR1 MRHNA, CDR2 SNTAGT. CDR3 region: CASSDYYEQYF. For the CDR3, the DNA is TGTGCCAGCAGTGACTACTACGAGCAGTACTTC.

J is TRBJ2-7 and V is TRBV15, with 7 bases matching TRBD1. This CDR3 has 17 amino acids. Germline assignment: CDR1 LNHNV and CDR2 YYDKDF (reference sequence). V lost 0 bases, J lost 3 bases, and 11 bases stayed unmatched. The CDR3 loop is CATSRDRGKSVHYEQYF. CDR3 coding DNA: TGTGCCACCAGCAGAGACAGGGGGAAATCCGTTCACTACGAGCAGTACTTC. Filled out from reference TRBV15 and TRBJ2-7, the complete variable domain reads DAMVIQNPRYQVTQFGKPVTLSCSQTLNHNVMYWYQQKSSQAPKLLFHYYDKDFNNEADTPDNFQSRRPNTSFCFLDIRSPGLGDTAMYLCATSRDRGKSVHYEQYFGPGTRLTVT.

The chain joins TRBV10-1 to TRBJ2-1, with D perhaps given as TRBD1 or TRBD2 (6 bases each). The CDR3 covers 14 residues. Deletions cut 8 bases from V and 6 bases from J, with 17 bases between. Germline CDR1 reads WNHNN; CDR2 reads SYGVQD (reference sequence). The CDR3 loop is CASAGGVGANEQFF. CDR3 nucleotides: TGCGCCAGCGCCGGGGGAGTGGGGGCCAATGAGCAGTTCTTC.

This rearrangement joins TRBV5-1 to TRBJ1-1; no definite D call. The CDR3 is 14 residues long. Germline-derived CDR1 and CDR2 are SGHRS and YFSETQ. Trimming cost V 6 bases and J 7 bases, with 19 bases left between them. The DNA of the CDR3 is TGCGCCAGCACTCCTAGATTAGACGCCGATGAAGCTTTCTTT. Its protein product is CASTPRLDADEAFF.

The chain uses TRBV5-4 and TRBJ2-2; possibly TRBD1 for D (6 bases). The germline gives CDR1 SGHNT, CDR2 YYREEE (reference sequence). The CDR3 covers 15 residues. The V and J ends lost 4 bases and 1 base respectively, with 11 bases between them. The CDR3 sequence: CASSTVTGNTGELFF. For the CDR3, the DNA is TGTGCCAGCAGCACGGTGACAGGGAACACCGGGGAGCTGTTTTTT.

The genes are TRBV5-1 and TRBJ2-7; TRBD2 aligns across 11 bases. The germline gives CDR1 SGHRS, CDR2 YFSETQ. The CDR3 contains 18 residues. The V and J ends lost 0 bases and 2 bases, in that order; junction bases with no gene match: 10. The chain's CDR3 is CASSLDPLGTSGTYEQYF. The CDR3 nucleotides are TGCGCCAGCAGCTTGGATCCCCTTGGGACTAGCGGAACCTACGAGCAGTACTTC.

Regarding this clone: Other DNA sequences of this sample code for an identical CDR3. The chain couples TRBV4-1 to TRBJ1-2; TRBD1 is a possible D gene (6 bases). CDR1 is MGHRA, CDR2 YSYEKL, per germline. V was cut by 6 bases and J by 2 bases, with 10 bases left in between. The CDR3 spans 13 residues. The chain's CDR3 is CASSPTGNYGYTF. The CDR3 nucleotides read TGCGCCAGCAGTCCTACAGGGAACTATGGCTACACCTTC.

The V call is TRBV6-5, the J call TRBJ2-1; D perhaps matches TRBD2 (5 bases). Trimming cost V 2 bases and J 4 bases, with 15 bases left between them. This CDR3 has 16 residues. The germline V gene has CDR1 MNHEY and CDR2 SVGAGI. CDR3 coding DNA: TGTGCCAGCAGTTACATAAGCGGATCGGGGTACAATGAGCAGTTCTTC. Translated: CASSYISGSGYNEQFF.

This sequence joins TRBV9 and TRBJ1-4; possibly TRBD1 for D (6 bases). The V end was cut by 4 bases, the J end by 5 bases, with 15 bases between. Germline V gene sequence: CDR1 SGDLS, CDR2 YYNGEE. The CDR3 contains 15 residues. CDR3 residues: CASSPRWTANEKLFF. The DNA for the CDR3 is TGTGCCAGCAGCCCCCGGTGGACAGCGAATGAAAAACTGTTTTTT.

The V gene is TRBV5-1, the J gene TRBJ2-2; D tentatively fits TRBD1 or TRBD2 (5 bases each). V was shortened by 4 bases and J by 4 bases, with 14 bases between the two germline ends. Germline assignment: CDR1 SGHRS and CDR2 YFSETQ. CDR3 length: 15 amino acids. The CDR3 reads CASSPRDGLTGELFF. The CDR3 DNA reads TGCGCCAGCAGCCCTCGGGACGGCCTCACCGGGGAGCTGTTTTTT.

The chain has TRBV19 and TRBJ1-1; D is possibly TRBD1 (5 bases). The CDR3 length is 16 residues. With 3 bases removed from V and 4 bases from J, the gap between germline ends came to 18 bases. Germline V lookup: CDR1 LNHDA, CDR2 SQIVND (reference sequence). CDR3 region: CASSIFGRGLSTEAFF. The DNA of the CDR3 is TGTGCCAGTAGTATTTTCGGGAGGGGCCTCAGCACTGAAGCTTTCTTT.

The chain carries TRBV11-3 and TRBJ2-1, with 8 nucleotides matching TRBD1. The junction had 5 bases not matched to a gene; V was cut back by 1 base and J by 6 bases. The V gene's germline CDR1 is SGHNT and CDR2 YENEEA. The CDR3 has 15 residues. CDR3 in amino acids: CASSLGTQGGNEQFF. The CDR3 DNA reads as TGTGCCAGCAGCTTAGGCACACAGGGGGGCAATGAGCAGTTCTTC.

A single count supports this clone. The chain links TRBV28 to TRBJ2-1, with D perhaps TRBD2 (5 bases). V gave up 9 bases and J gave up 4 bases, with 16 bases separating them. The germline V gene encodes CDR1 MDHEN and CDR2 SYDVKM. The CDR3 consists of 14 residues. The CDR3 DNA sequence: TGTGCCAGTCGGAAAGGCGAGGGATACAATGAGCAGTTCTTC. As protein: CASRKGEGYNEQFF.

This clone was seen just once. The V call is TRBV29-1, the J call TRBJ2-7, with D tentatively TRBD1 (5 bases). The germline gives CDR1 SQVTM, CDR2 ANQGSEA. This CDR3 has 12 residues. V dropped 4 bases and J dropped 2 bases, with 9 bases sitting between them. CDR3 amino acids: CSVVKGPYEQYF. The CDR3 coding sequence is TGCAGCGTTGTTAAGGGGCCCTACGAGCAGTACTTC.